This is a list of T cell receptor beta chains from one sample in a study of T cells in Graves' hyperthyroidism and ophthalmopathy. TCRdb ran MiXCR on the multiplex PCR reads and lists one entry per CDR3 protein. The sample shows about 400,000 distinct CDR3 sequences, over 10% of them seen only once. The sequenced sample was blood. The receptors here all came from a woman in her late teens or twenties with Graves' hyperthyroidism. The CDR3 runs from the conserved cysteine through the conserved F or W. A D gene is named only where the DNA matches it firmly. Clone size is stated in some rows and not others, as once, few, many or a class when expanded.

J,length,size,D,V,CDR3,DNA
TRBJ1-1,15,many,-,TRBV6-1,CASSIAASMNTEAFF,TGTGCCAGCAGCATCGCTGCGAGCATGAACACTGAAGCTTTCTTT
TRBJ1-4,15,many,-,TRBV7-9,CASSLNGGAVEKLFF,TGTGCCAGCAGTCTCAACGGTGGGGCGGTGGAAAAACTGTTTTTT
TRBJ1-1,12,many,-,TRBV29-1,CSVESRQTEAFF,TGCAGCGTTGAATCTCGACAGACTGAAGCTTTCTTT
TRBJ1-5,13,many,-,TRBV12-3/TRBV12-4,CASRWGGGQPQHF,TGTGCCAGCAGATGGGGGGGCGGTCAGCCCCAGCATTTT
TRBJ2-7,11,-,TRBD2,TRBV12-3/TRBV12-4,CASRGGREQYF,TGTGCCAGCAGGGGGGGGAGGGAGCAGTACTTC
TRBJ2-2,15,-,-,TRBV6-1,CASTQDRRNTGELFF,TGTGCCAGCACCCAGGACAGAAGGAACACCGGGGAGCTGTTTTTT
TRBJ2-2,12,-,-,TRBV6-2/TRBV6-3,CASTANTGELFF,TGTGCCAGCACCGCGAACACCGGGGAGCTGTTTTTT
TRBJ1-5,15,many,TRBD1,TRBV20-1,CSAEQGMYSNQPQHF,TGCAGTGCTGAACAGGGGATGTATAGCAATCAGCCCCAGCATTTT
TRBJ1-1,11,many,-,TRBV2,CASSELSEAFF,TGTGCCAGCAGTGAACTGAGTGAAGCTTTCTTT
TRBJ2-3,16,few,-,TRBV20-1,CSARGLIRGSTDTQYF,TGCAGTGCTAGAGGTCTCATAAGGGGGAGCACAGATACGCAGTATTTT
TRBJ1-4,15,many,-,TRBV6-1,CASSRTGQGREKLFF,TGTGCCAGCAGTCGAACAGGGCAGGGACGGGAAAAACTGTTTTTT
TRBJ2-7,15,many,-,TRBV9,CASSSTGTHDYEQYF,TGTGCCAGCAGCTCAACCGGGACTCACGATTACGAGCAGTACTTC
TRBJ1-1,15,many,TRBD1,TRBV3-1,CASSREGQGYTEAFF,TGTGCCAGCAGCCGAGAGGGACAGGGGTACACTGAAGCTTTCTTT
TRBJ2-1,16,many,TRBD2,TRBV5-6,CASSLGAGEGGNEQFF,TGTGCCAGCAGCTTGGGTGCGGGGGAGGGCGGCAATGAGCAGTTCTTC
TRBJ2-7,13,many,-,TRBV6-1,CASSEQDFYEQYF,TGTGCCAGCAGTGAACAGGATTTCTACGAGCAGTACTTC
TRBJ2-7,12,many,TRBD1,TRBV20-1,CSAYQGVYEQYF,TGCAGTGCTTATCAGGGGGTCTACGAGCAGTACTTC
TRBJ2-1,13,-,-,TRBV7-2,CASSLPPTDEQFF,TGTGCCAGCAGCCTCCCCCCAACGGATGAGCAGTTCTTC
TRBJ2-7,13,many,-,TRBV9,CASSGGQSGEQYF,TGTGCCAGCAGCGGCGGACAGTCTGGCGAGCAGTACTTC
TRBJ2-1,13,many,-,TRBV20-1,CSAQPDGWDEQFF,TGCAGTGCTCAACCGGACGGATGGGATGAGCAGTTCTTC
TRBJ2-7,11,many,-,TRBV28,CASSSSREQYF,TGTGCCAGCAGTTCTTCAAGGGAGCAGTACTTC
TRBJ2-3,17,few,TRBD2,TRBV6-1,CASNPFPRLADTDTQYF,TGTGCCAGCAACCCCTTTCCCCGACTAGCGGACACAGATACGCAGTATTTT
TRBJ2-2,15,many,-,TRBV6-1,CASQKGVTNTGELFF,TGTGCCAGTCAAAAAGGGGTTACGAACACCGGGGAGCTGTTTTTT
TRBJ1-1,14,-,-,TRBV19,CASSIGGRGREAFF,TGTGCCAGTAGTATAGGAGGCAGGGGTCGTGAAGCTTTCTTT
TRBJ1-2,16,many,TRBD1,TRBV11-2,CASSLPPGQGVSGYTF,TGTGCCAGCAGCTTACCCCCGGGACAGGGAGTTAGCGGCTACACCTTC
TRBJ2-7,16,few,TRBD2,TRBV27,CANSFSGLAGAIEQYF,TGTGCCAACAGTTTTTCTGGACTAGCGGGAGCTATTGAGCAGTACTTC
TRBJ1-5,15,-,TRBD1,TRBV19,CATTQGAGYNQPQHF,TGTGCCACCACGCAGGGGGCCGGATACAATCAGCCCCAGCATTTT
TRBJ2-7,14,-,TRBD1,TRBV5-1,CASSPGTEGLEQYF,TGCGCCAGCAGTCCCGGGACAGAGGGTCTCGAGCAGTACTTC
TRBJ2-2,14,-,TRBD1,TRBV6-4,CASRQGADTGELFF,TGTGCCAGCAGACAGGGGGCCGATACCGGGGAGCTGTTTTTT
TRBJ2-3,10,-,-,TRBV7-9,CASSWDTQYF,TGTGCCAGCAGTTGGGATACGCAGTATTTT
TRBJ1-5,15,many,TRBD1,TRBV2,CASRPGQGTYQPQHF,TGTGCCAGCAGGCCGGGACAGGGGACTTATCAGCCCCAGCATTTT
TRBJ1-4,13,-,-,TRBV28,CASWKATNEKLFF,TGTGCCAGCTGGAAAGCAACTAATGAAAAACTGTTTTTT
TRBJ2-5,15,-,-,TRBV5-4,CASSLARFPQETQYF,TGTGCCAGCAGCTTGGCCCGGTTCCCCCAAGAGACCCAGTACTTC
TRBJ1-3,11,few,-,TRBV6-1,CASASGNTIYF,TGTGCCAGCGCATCTGGAAACACCATATATTTT
TRBJ1-5,15,once,TRBD1,TRBV27,CASSFKRQGYQPQHF,TGTGCCAGCAGTTTCAAAAGACAGGGTTATCAGCCCCAGCATTTT
TRBJ2-1,17,few,TRBD2,TRBV5-1,CASSLGGGTSGRDEQFF,TGCGCCAGCAGCTTAGGCGGGGGTACTAGCGGGAGAGATGAGCAGTTCTTC
TRBJ2-1,15,many,TRBD2,TRBV28,CASCPLAGGRNEQFF,TGTGCCAGCTGCCCTTTAGCGGGGGGGCGCAATGAGCAGTTCTTC
TRBJ1-5,13,many,-,TRBV6-2/TRBV6-3,CASTTPINQPQHF,TGTGCCAGCACGACCCCGATTAATCAGCCCCAGCATTTT
TRBJ2-3,11,-,-,TRBV10-3,CAAEAGDTQYF,TGTGCCGCAGAGGCGGGAGATACGCAGTATTTT
TRBJ2-7,14,few,-,TRBV10-3,CAISSRAESYEQYF,TGTGCCATCAGTTCTCGGGCAGAGAGTTACGAGCAGTACTTC
TRBJ2-4,13,-,-,TRBV20-1,CSALGREKNIQYF,TGCAGTGCACTGGGACGCGAGAAAAACATTCAGTACTTC
TRBJ2-7,15,many,-,TRBV7-6,CASSYDSGVTYEQYF,TGTGCCAGCAGCTATGACTCGGGGGTGACCTACGAGCAGTACTTC
TRBJ1-5,17,many,TRBD1,TRBV7-9,CASSPSDRGSSNQPQHF,TGTGCCAGCAGCCCATCGGACAGGGGAAGTAGCAATCAGCCCCAGCATTTT
TRBJ2-1,14,many,TRBD2,TRBV6-2/TRBV6-3,CASSWDYLRLEQFF,TGTGCCAGCAGTTGGGACTACTTGCGGCTTGAGCAGTTCTTC
TRBJ2-7,16,many,-,TRBV5-6,CASSFPDITPAYEQYF,TGTGCCAGCAGCTTCCCCGACATCACACCAGCCTACGAGCAGTACTTC
TRBJ2-3,13,many,-,TRBV5-6,CASSSDNSNTQYF,TGTGCCAGCAGCTCGGACAATTCGAATACGCAGTATTTT
TRBJ1-1,17,-,TRBD1,TRBV28,CASSGEGTGGSSTEAFF,TGTGCCAGCAGTGGAGAAGGGACAGGGGGGAGTAGCACTGAAGCTTTCTTT
TRBJ1-3,17,few,-,TRBV4-1,CASSQVPLKISGNTIYF,TGCGCCAGCAGCCAAGTACCCCTCAAGATTTCTGGAAACACCATATATTTT
TRBJ2-1,15,many,TRBD2,TRBV18,CASSLRLADQNEQFF,TGTGCCAGCTCACTAAGGCTAGCGGACCAGAATGAGCAGTTCTTC
TRBJ2-3,14,many,-,TRBV3-1,CASSQVRDADTQYF,TGTGCCAGCAGCCAAGTTAGGGACGCCGATACGCAGTATTTT
TRBJ2-7,17,many,-,TRBV6-2/TRBV6-3,CASSGGRDNAIFYEQYF,TGTGCCAGCAGTGGGGGACGGGACAACGCGATTTTCTACGAGCAGTACTTC
TRBJ2-7,16,many,TRBD2,TRBV13,CASSLGLAGGRREQYF,TGTGCCAGCAGCTTGGGACTAGCGGGAGGGAGGCGCGAGCAGTACTTC
TRBJ2-1,14,many,-,TRBV20-1,CSATATEHLNEQFF,TGCAGTGCTACGGCCACGGAGCACCTCAATGAGCAGTTCTTC
TRBJ2-1,14,many,TRBD1,TRBV7-9,CAVRPGQVYNEQFF,TGTGCCGTTAGGCCGGGACAGGTCTACAATGAGCAGTTCTTC
TRBJ1-4,15,-,TRBD1,TRBV7-6,CASSLDRTGDEKLFF,TGTGCCAGCAGCTTAGACAGGACAGGTGACGAAAAACTGTTTTTT